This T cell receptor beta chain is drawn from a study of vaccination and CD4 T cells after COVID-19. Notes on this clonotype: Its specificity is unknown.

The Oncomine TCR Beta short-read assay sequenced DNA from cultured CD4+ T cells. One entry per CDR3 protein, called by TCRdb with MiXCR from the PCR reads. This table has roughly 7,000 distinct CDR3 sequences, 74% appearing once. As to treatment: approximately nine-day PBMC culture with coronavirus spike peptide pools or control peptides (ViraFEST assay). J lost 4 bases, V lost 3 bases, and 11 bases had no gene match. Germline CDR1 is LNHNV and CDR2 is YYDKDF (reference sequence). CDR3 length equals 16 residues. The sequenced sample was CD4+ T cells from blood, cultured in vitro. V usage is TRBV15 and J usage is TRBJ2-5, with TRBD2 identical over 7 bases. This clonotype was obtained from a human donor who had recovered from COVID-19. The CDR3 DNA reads TGTGCCACCAGCAGGCCCGGAGGCAGGGAGGGAGAGACCCAGTACTTC. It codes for CATSRPGGREGETQYF.